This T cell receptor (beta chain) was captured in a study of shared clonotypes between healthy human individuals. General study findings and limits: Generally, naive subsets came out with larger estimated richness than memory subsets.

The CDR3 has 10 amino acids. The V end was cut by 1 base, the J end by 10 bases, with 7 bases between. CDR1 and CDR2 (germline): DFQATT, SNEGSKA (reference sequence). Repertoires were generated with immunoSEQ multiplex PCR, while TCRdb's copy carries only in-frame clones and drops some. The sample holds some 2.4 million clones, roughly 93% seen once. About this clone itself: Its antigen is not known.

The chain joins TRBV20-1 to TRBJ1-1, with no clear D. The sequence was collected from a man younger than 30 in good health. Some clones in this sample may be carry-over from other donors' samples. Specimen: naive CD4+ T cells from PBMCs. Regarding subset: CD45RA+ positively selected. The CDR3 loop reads CSARGVLAFF. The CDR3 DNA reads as TGCAGTGCTAGAGGAGTGCTAGCTTTCTTT.